This T cell receptor beta chain is drawn from a study of regulatory T cells in long-lasting Graves disease. The V gene's germline CDR1 is SGHTA and CDR2 FQGNSA. Trimming removed 4 bases from V and 1 base from J, with 11 bases in between. The CDR3 length is 14 residues. iRepertoire HTBI primers and Arm-PCR of CDR3 regions built TCR beta libraries. MiXCR, applied by TCRdb to the multiplex PCR reads, yields one record per CDR3 protein. The profile shows about 420,000 distinct CDR3 sequences, 23% of them singletons. The table lists this clonotype with many counts. The time point: persistent/refractory GD, antithyroid drugs over 5 years with positive TRAb. From RNA extracted from PBMCs, the TCR library was made. The patients were enrolled through endocrinology in Xi'an, China. Into tubes containing EDTA, approximately 9 milliliters of peripheral blood were drawn.

The TCR sequence derives from a female donor with Graves disease. The chain combines TRBV7-2 with TRBJ2-7; D is uncertain. The material sequenced was peripheral blood mononuclear cells (PBMCs), taken when the disease was refractory, from a patient treated with antithyroid drugs. CDR3 bases: TGTGCCAGCAGCTCGCATCGTGAATCCTACGAGCAGTACTTC. It translates to CASSSHRESYEQYF.